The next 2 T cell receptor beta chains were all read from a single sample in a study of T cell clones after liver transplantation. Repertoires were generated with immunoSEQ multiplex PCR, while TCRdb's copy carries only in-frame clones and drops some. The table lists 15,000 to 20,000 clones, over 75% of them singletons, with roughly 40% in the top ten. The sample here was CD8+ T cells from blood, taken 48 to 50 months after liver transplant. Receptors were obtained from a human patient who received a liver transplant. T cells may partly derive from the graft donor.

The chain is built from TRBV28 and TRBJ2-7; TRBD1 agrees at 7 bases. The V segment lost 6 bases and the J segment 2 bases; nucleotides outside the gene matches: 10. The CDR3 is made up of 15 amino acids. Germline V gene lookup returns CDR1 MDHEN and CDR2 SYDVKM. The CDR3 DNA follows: TGTGCCAGCAGCACAATTCCCGGGACAGCCTACGAGCAGTACTTC. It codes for CASSTIPGTAYEQYF.

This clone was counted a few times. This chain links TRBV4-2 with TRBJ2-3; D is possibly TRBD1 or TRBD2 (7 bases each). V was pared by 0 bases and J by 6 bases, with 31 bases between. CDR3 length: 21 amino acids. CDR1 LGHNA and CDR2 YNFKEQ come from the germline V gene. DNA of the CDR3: TGTGCCAGCAGCCAAGATGAAGGGGGCGGCCTGACGGGGGGCCCCAGCGATACGCAGTATTTT. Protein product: CASSQDEGGGLTGGPSDTQYF.